The TCR beta chain described here comes from a study of blood T cells in healthy people across ages. The study's findings and limits: No one knew whether donors had CMV, which possibly confounded expanded clonotype changes. Greater diversity and more naive CD4+ cells were seen in long-lived donors than in aged donors.

CDR3 length equals 12 residues. V lost 7 bases to trimming and J lost 10 bases; unmatched junction nucleotides: 10. The germline gives CDR1 SQVTM, CDR2 ANQGSEA. It was with a sample-barcoded 5' primer and a J-beta primer mix that a second PCR of roughly 7 to 12 cycles was run. Sequencing yielded, for each sample, at least 3 million paired-end reads carrying CDR3. TCRdb redid the calling of the 5' RACE reads with MiXCR, one entry per CDR3 protein. This table holds 1.4 million to 1.5 million distinct CDR3 sequences, 42% found once. Per sample, no less than 5 micrograms of total RNA were extracted. This clonotype was detected many times. Its antigen is unidentified.

The TCR sequence derives from a woman younger than 30 in good health. Sequenced input: blood. The genes are TRBV29-1 and TRBJ2-1, with 7 bases lining up with TRBD2. The CDR3 DNA follows: TGCAGCGCCCACGGGGGGTCTCCGGAGCAGTTCTTC. Encoded protein: CSAHGGSPEQFF.